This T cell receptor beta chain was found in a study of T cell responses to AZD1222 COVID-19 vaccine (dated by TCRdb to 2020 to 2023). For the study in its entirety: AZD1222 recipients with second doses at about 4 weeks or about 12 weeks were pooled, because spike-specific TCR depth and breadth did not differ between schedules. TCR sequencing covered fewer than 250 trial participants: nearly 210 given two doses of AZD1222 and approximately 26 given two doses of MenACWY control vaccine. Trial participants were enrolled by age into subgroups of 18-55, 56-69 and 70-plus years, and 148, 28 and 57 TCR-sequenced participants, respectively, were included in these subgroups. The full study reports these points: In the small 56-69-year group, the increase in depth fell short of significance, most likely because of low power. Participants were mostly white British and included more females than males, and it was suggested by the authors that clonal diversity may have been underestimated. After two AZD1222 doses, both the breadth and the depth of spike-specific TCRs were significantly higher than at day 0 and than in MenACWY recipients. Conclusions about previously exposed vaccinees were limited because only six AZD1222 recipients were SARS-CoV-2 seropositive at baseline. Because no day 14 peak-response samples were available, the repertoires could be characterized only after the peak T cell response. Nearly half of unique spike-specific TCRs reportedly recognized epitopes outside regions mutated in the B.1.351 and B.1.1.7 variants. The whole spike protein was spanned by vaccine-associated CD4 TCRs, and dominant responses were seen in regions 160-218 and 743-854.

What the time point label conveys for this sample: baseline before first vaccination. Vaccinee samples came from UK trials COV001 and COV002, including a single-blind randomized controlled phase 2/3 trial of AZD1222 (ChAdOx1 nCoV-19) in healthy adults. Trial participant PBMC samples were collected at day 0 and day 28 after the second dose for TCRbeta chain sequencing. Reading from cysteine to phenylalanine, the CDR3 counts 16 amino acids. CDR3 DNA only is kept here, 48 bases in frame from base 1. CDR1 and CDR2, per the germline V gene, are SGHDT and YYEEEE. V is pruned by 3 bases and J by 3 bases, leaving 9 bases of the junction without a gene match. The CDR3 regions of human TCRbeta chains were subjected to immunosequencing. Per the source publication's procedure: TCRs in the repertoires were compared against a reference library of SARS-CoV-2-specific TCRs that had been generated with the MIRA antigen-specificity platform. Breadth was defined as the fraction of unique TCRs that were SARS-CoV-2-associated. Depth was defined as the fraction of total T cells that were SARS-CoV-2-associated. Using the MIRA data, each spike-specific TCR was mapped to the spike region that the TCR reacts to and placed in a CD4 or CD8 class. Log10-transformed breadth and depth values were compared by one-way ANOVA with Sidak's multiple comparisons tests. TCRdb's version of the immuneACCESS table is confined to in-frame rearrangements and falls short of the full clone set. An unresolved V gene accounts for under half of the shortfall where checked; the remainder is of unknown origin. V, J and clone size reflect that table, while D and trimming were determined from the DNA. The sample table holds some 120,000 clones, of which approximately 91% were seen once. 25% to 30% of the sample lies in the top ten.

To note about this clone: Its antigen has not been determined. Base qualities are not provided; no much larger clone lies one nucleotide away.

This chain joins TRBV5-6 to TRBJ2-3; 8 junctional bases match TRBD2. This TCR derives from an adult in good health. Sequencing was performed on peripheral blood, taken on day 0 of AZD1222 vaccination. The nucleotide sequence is TGTGCCAGCAGCTCGGGAGCGGGAGTTTCTACAGATACGCAGTATTTT. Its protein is CASSSGAGVSTDTQYF.